This TCR beta chain was found in a study of technical replicates of blood from a few donors. TCRdb keeps only in-frame clones here, not all; method: immunoSEQ multiplex PCR. The data contain tens of thousands of clones, over 90% of them singletons. The V gene end was trimmed by 5 bases and the J gene end by 2 bases; junction bases not matched to a gene: 3. Germline V gives CDR1 MNHEY, CDR2 SMNVEV (reference sequence). This CDR3 spans 13 amino acids. This clonotype was sampled from a human donor in good health. Some clones in this sample may be carry-over from other donors' samples. Sequencing was done on a sample of PBMCs. The rearrangement uses TRBV27 and TRBJ2-7; 7 bases are shared with TRBD1. This chain's CDR3 is CASSRQGPYEQYF. The CDR3 DNA reads TGTGCCAGCAGTAGACAGGGACCCTACGAGCAGTACTTC.